This T cell receptor beta chain was sequenced for a study of blood T cell repertoires in COVID-19. About the study: Specimens from acute and convalescent COVID-19 originated in the United States, Italy and Spain. In each case, the material was cDNA or gDNA derived from T cells, B-cell-depleted T cells, or PBMCs.

The CDR3 length is 15 residues. Germline loops: CDR1 SGHVS, CDR2 FNYEAQ. The V and J ends lost 5 bases and 0 bases respectively, with 13 bases between them. Original analysis: Counts of nucleated cells, estimated from reference gene primer amplification, were obtained. Some clones are missing from TCRdb's copy, which holds only in-frame ones; the method was immunoSEQ multiplex PCR. V, J and clone size were drawn from that table, and D and trimming were deduced from the DNA. The table has about 210,000 clones, roughly nine tenths seen once. Input material: peripheral blood. This chain joins TRBV7-6 and TRBJ1-1; tentative D call: TRBD1 (6 bases). The sequence derives from a man aged 25 to 45 with acute or convalescent COVID-19. The CDR3 DNA reads as TGTGCCAGCAGCCCAACGACAGGTGTGAACACTGAAGCTTTCTTT. Protein sequence: CASSPTTGVNTEAFF.